The text below deals with one T cell receptor (beta chain). Methods used by the authors: Using reference gene primer amplification, nucleated cell counts were estimated. Profiling relied on immunoSEQ multiplex PCR, and the TCRdb table lists in-frame clones only, not all of them. For V, J and clone size, that table is used; D and trimming come from the DNA. The sample carries 200,000 to 300,000 clones, roughly 86% recorded once. The V gene's germline CDR1 is SGDLS and CDR2 YYNGEE. CDR3 size: 14 residues. V lost 2 bases to trimming and J lost 1 base, with 9 bases between them. These data come from a study of blood T cell repertoires in COVID-19. In the study overall: COVID-19 samples, acute and convalescent, were from the United States, Italy and Spain. Sources were T cells, B-cell-depleted T cells, or PBMCs; the material itself was cDNA or gDNA.

Input material: peripheral blood. This sequence originates from a man over 45 with acute or convalescent COVID-19. The chain uses TRBV9 and TRBJ1-1; D is uncertain. This CDR3 reads CASSVEWANTEAFF. DNA for the CDR3: TGTGCCAGCAGCGTTGAGTGGGCGAACACTGAAGCTTTCTTT.